This TCR beta chain appears in the sequencing data of a study of regulatory T cells in long-lasting Graves disease. Time point of the sample: newly diagnosed GD, antithyroid drugs for less than 3 months. From PBMCs, RNA was extracted and then used to make the TCR library. The CDR3 spans 14 residues. Germline V gene data show CDR1 as MDHEN and CDR2 as SYDVKM. Trimming took off 7 bases at V and 2 bases at J, with 13 bases between the two ends. To make TCR beta libraries, researchers used iRepertoire HTBI primers and Arm-PCR of CDR3 regions. From the multiplex PCR reads, TCRdb called clonotypes with MiXCR, one entry per CDR3 protein. The sample has 400,000 to 650,000 distinct CDR3 sequences, around 16% seen once. This clonotype was counted ten times or more. These sequences were also reported in another study, on T cells in Graves' hyperthyroidism and ophthalmopathy. From that report: Patients showing uncontrolled infection, other autoimmune disease, pregnancy or lactation were ineligible. Most thyroid clonotypes expanded above 0.001 were also detected in blood.

The source was peripheral blood mononuclear cells (PBMCs), collected at new diagnosis, from a patient treated with antithyroid drugs. V usage is TRBV28 and J usage is TRBJ2-3; D call uncertain. The sequence came from a woman between 40 and 65 years old with Graves disease. The CDR3 sequence: CASTPGLNTDTQYF. In DNA, the CDR3 is TGTGCCAGCACACCCGGGCTTAACACAGATACGCAGTATTTT.